This T cell receptor (beta chain) stems from a study of OX40 agonist ivuxolimab in advanced cancers. Worth noting for this clone: What it binds is unknown.

Produced via immunoSEQ multiplex PCR; TCRdb's table is partial and in-frame only. The top ten hold 2.5% to 3% of the sample, which has around 86,000 clones, more than 80% seen once. Study conclusions and caveats: Expanded peripheral T cell antigen specificity was not determined. At 0.1 to 3.0 mg/kg and by week 6, CD4+ and CD8+ T cells in the blood had expanded clonally.

The CDR3 runs to 15 residues. The J segment lost 2 bases and the V segment lost 4 bases, leaving 7 bases of the junction unmatched. The germline gives CDR1 SQVTM, CDR2 ANQGSEA. The specimen comprised CD4+ or CD8+ T cells sorted from blood, sampled in a trial of the OX40 agonist ivuxolimab. V usage is TRBV29-1 and J usage is TRBJ2-3; 9 bases are a match to TRBD2. This TCR derives from an adult with an advanced solid tumor such as melanoma, head and neck, liver or kidney cancer. CDR3 sequence (DNA): TGCAGCGTTGGGTTTTTAGCGGGGGCCACAGATACGCAGTATTTT. It encodes CSVGFLAGATDTQYF.